This is a list of T cell receptor beta chains from one sample in a study of T cells after posttransplantation cyclophosphamide. Profiled with immunoSEQ multiplex PCR; TCRdb holds only in-frame clones, not every one. The sample has fewer than 3,500 clones, none seen only once; the top ten hold roughly a third. Sequenced material: PBMCs, taken after allogeneic stem cell transplant with posttransplant cyclophosphamide. The source is a male patient in his thirties who received an allogeneic stem cell transplant from a related donor, was CMV-positive, and had acute GVHD only. Certain T cells may be donor cells from the graft. Both conserved end residues are part of each CDR3. D genes are given only for firm matches. Clone size is given as once, few, many, or a class for an expanded clone.

V	D	J	size	DNA	CDR3
TRBV5-4	-	TRBJ2-7	medium-sized	TGTGCCAGCAGCCGGGACCTACAGGGCGGTGGCTACGAGCAGTACTTC	CASSRDLQGGGYEQYF
TRBV18	TRBD1	TRBJ2-7	many	TGTGCCAGCTCAGGGACAGGGGGCTCCTACGAGCAGTACTTC	CASSGTGGSYEQYF
TRBV6-4	-	TRBJ2-3	many	TGTGCCAGCAGTCTACAGGGTGGAACAGGAGATACGCAGTATTTT	CASSLQGGTGDTQYF
TRBV5-1	TRBD2	TRBJ2-2	many	TGCGCCAGCAGCCATACTAGCGGGGGTGCCGGGGAGCTGTTTTTT	CASSHTSGGAGELFF
TRBV19	-	TRBJ2-3	few	TGTGCCAGTAGTATAACTACTAGCACAGATACGCAGTATTTT	CASSITTSTDTQYF
TRBV7-8	-	TRBJ2-2	many	TGTGCCAGCAGGCCAGGGCTCTCCGGGGAGCTGTTTTTT	CASRPGLSGELFF
TRBV29-1	TRBD1	TRBJ2-7	many	TGCAGCGTTGAAGGGACAGGAGACTACGAGCAGTACTTC	CSVEGTGDYEQYF
TRBV30	-	TRBJ1-4	many	TGTGCCTGGAGTGTCTCGGGTCTATCCGAAAAACTGTTTTTT	CAWSVSGLSEKLFF
TRBV2	-	TRBJ2-7	medium-sized	TGTGCCAGCAGCCTCCCGGAAGGAGGGTACGAGCAGTACTTC	CASSLPEGGYEQYF
TRBV2	-	TRBJ1-2	many	TGTGCCAGCAGCCCTATCCAGGGGAGGAATGGCTACACCTTC	CASSPIQGRNGYTF
TRBV12-3/TRBV12-4	TRBD1	TRBJ1-5	many	TGTGCCAGCAGTACAGGACAGGGTCGTCAGCCCCAGCATTTT	CASSTGQGRQPQHF
TRBV7-2	TRBD1	TRBJ1-5	many	TGTGCCAGCAGCCCTGGACAGGGCAGCAATCAGCCCCAGCATTTT	CASSPGQGSNQPQHF
TRBV7-3	TRBD1	TRBJ2-1	many	TGTGCCAGCAGCTCGCCGGACAGGGGTTTTGACAATGAGCAGTTCTTC	CASSSPDRGFDNEQFF
TRBV5-6	-	TRBJ1-2	many	TGTGCCAGCATGCAACAGGGCCACTATGGCTACACCTTC	CASMQQGHYGYTF
TRBV13	TRBD1	TRBJ1-6	many	TGTGCCAGCAGCTTAGGGACAGGGAATTCACCCCTCCACTTT	CASSLGTGNSPLHF
TRBV27	-	TRBJ1-2	medium-sized	TGTGCCAGCAGTCCCAGGGATGGGAGGGATGGCTACACCTTC	CASSPRDGRDGYTF
TRBV6-2/TRBV6-3	-	TRBJ2-7	many	TGTGCCAGCACCCCTAGCGCGGGGATCCACGAGCAGTACTTC	CASTPSAGIHEQYF
TRBV7-2	TRBD2	TRBJ2-5	many	TGTGCCAGCAGTCCTAAAGCGGGGGGGCTTGCCTGGAGGGAGACCCAGTACTTC	CASSPKAGGLAWRETQYF
TRBV28	TRBD1	TRBJ1-4	many	TGTGCCAGCAGTTCCAGGACAGGGGGCCATGAAAAACTGTTTTTT	CASSSRTGGHEKLFF